These T cell receptor beta chains were read from a single sample in a study of cytomegalovirus exposure and HLA in healthy donors. Method: immunoSEQ multiplex PCR; TCRdb's copy keeps in-frame clones and lacks some. The table has fewer than 70,000 clones, roughly 96% seen once. The material sequenced was PBMCs. The receptors were gathered from a woman in her late teens or twenties in good health and CMV-seropositive. The CDR3 runs from the conserved cysteine through the conserved F or W. Each record gives: CDR3 protein, CDR3 length, J gene, V gene.

CDR3 protein: CASSLDISGELFF
CDR3 length: 13
J gene: TRBJ2-2
V gene: TRBV11-2

CDR3 protein: CASSSQGYNEKLFF
CDR3 length: 14
J gene: TRBJ1-4
V gene: TRBV27

CDR3 protein: CASSRQGGKRLADTQYF
CDR3 length: 17
J gene: TRBJ2-3
V gene: TRBV25-1

CDR3 protein: CASSPNPGEGIQYF
CDR3 length: 14
J gene: TRBJ2-4
V gene: TRBV28

CDR3 protein: CASSSGQLNTEAFF
CDR3 length: 14
J gene: TRBJ1-1
V gene: TRBV13

CDR3 protein: CASSLTLTDTYEQYF
CDR3 length: 15
J gene: TRBJ2-7
V gene: TRBV7-3

CDR3 protein: CAWSVHRGAGNTIYF
CDR3 length: 15
J gene: TRBJ1-3
V gene: TRBV30

CDR3 protein: CATSRDKGLYNEQFF
CDR3 length: 15
J gene: TRBJ2-1
V gene: TRBV15

CDR3 protein: CAWRTSFGTDTQYF
CDR3 length: 14
J gene: TRBJ2-3
V gene: TRBV30

CDR3 protein: CASSESDRVGDTEAFF
CDR3 length: 16
J gene: TRBJ1-1
V gene: TRBV25-1

CDR3 protein: CASSHQRGVLQETQYF
CDR3 length: 16
J gene: TRBJ2-5
V gene: TRBV4-2

CDR3 protein: CASRRPGGKTEAFF
CDR3 length: 14
J gene: TRBJ1-1
V gene: TRBV5-4

CDR3 protein: CASSFLSGGIDTQYF
CDR3 length: 15
J gene: TRBJ2-3
V gene: TRBV7-3

CDR3 protein: CASSLFRDSFTEAFF
CDR3 length: 15
J gene: TRBJ1-1
V gene: TRBV28

CDR3 protein: CASSSTSGGSYEQYF
CDR3 length: 15
J gene: TRBJ2-7
V gene: TRBV28

CDR3 protein: CASGSGTANYQETQYF
CDR3 length: 16
J gene: TRBJ2-5
V gene: TRBV12-5

CDR3 protein: CASSEEQGASTDTQYF
CDR3 length: 16
J gene: TRBJ2-3
V gene: TRBV2

CDR3 protein: CASSLVTSGGRDTQYF
CDR3 length: 16
J gene: TRBJ2-3
V gene: TRBV5-1

CDR3 protein: CASSAKGVLGNIQYF
CDR3 length: 15
J gene: TRBJ2-4
V gene: TRBV9

CDR3 protein: CASSDPRGGSRSGNTIYF
CDR3 length: 18
J gene: TRBJ1-3
V gene: TRBV7-6

CDR3 protein: CASSLETSGYNEQFF
CDR3 length: 15
J gene: TRBJ2-1
V gene: TRBV5-1

CDR3 protein: CASSILQGRGVEKLFF
CDR3 length: 16
J gene: TRBJ1-4
V gene: TRBV2

CDR3 protein: CASSPLAGLYNEQFF
CDR3 length: 15
J gene: TRBJ2-1
V gene: TRBV5-4

CDR3 protein: CASSLDISYEQYF
CDR3 length: 13
J gene: TRBJ2-7
V gene: TRBV7-9

CDR3 protein: CASSQAQGQETQYF
CDR3 length: 14
J gene: TRBJ2-5
V gene: TRBV4-2

CDR3 protein: CASTPQTFPYEQYF
CDR3 length: 14
J gene: TRBJ2-7
V gene: TRBV6-6

CDR3 protein: CASSPPVSGGGELFF
CDR3 length: 15
J gene: TRBJ2-2
V gene: TRBV4-1

CDR3 protein: CASSRGGNYGYTF
CDR3 length: 13
J gene: TRBJ1-2
V gene: TRBV5-5

CDR3 protein: CASSQDQRGRDTQYF
CDR3 length: 15
J gene: TRBJ2-3
V gene: TRBV4-3

CDR3 protein: CAWNIFRTSGSEYEQFF
CDR3 length: 17
J gene: TRBJ2-1
V gene: TRBV30

CDR3 protein: CASSVGGVEQYF
CDR3 length: 12
J gene: TRBJ2-7
V gene: TRBV10-2

CDR3 protein: CASSQLFLDSSGYTF
CDR3 length: 15
J gene: TRBJ1-2
V gene: TRBV18

CDR3 protein: CASSEGAHGNTEAFF
CDR3 length: 15
J gene: TRBJ1-1
V gene: TRBV7-6

CDR3 protein: CASSLTGTGEETQYF
CDR3 length: 15
J gene: TRBJ2-5
V gene: TRBV5-1

CDR3 protein: CASEGYGGSDEQYF
CDR3 length: 14
J gene: TRBJ2-7
V gene: TRBV6-5

CDR3 protein: CASSSSGAGKANYGYTF
CDR3 length: 17
J gene: TRBJ1-2
V gene: TRBV5-4

CDR3 protein: CASSLGPGTYEQYF
CDR3 length: 14
J gene: TRBJ2-7
V gene: TRBV5-4

CDR3 protein: CASSFSATSLAKNIQYF
CDR3 length: 17
J gene: TRBJ2-4
V gene: TRBV28

CDR3 protein: CAWSPRGSLSYNEQFF
CDR3 length: 16
J gene: TRBJ2-1
V gene: TRBV30

CDR3 protein: CASSTGGQETQYF
CDR3 length: 13
J gene: TRBJ2-5
V gene: TRBV28

CDR3 protein: CASSDRVYTGELFF
CDR3 length: 14
J gene: TRBJ2-2
V gene: TRBV9

CDR3 protein: CASSLEPQGPGGRTEAFF
CDR3 length: 18
J gene: TRBJ1-1
V gene: TRBV5-1

CDR3 protein: CATSRPRSGANVLTF
CDR3 length: 15
J gene: TRBJ2-6
V gene: TRBV15

CDR3 protein: CASSSTGDEKLFF
CDR3 length: 13
J gene: TRBJ1-4
V gene: TRBV6-1

CDR3 protein: CASSQVSGNYGYTF
CDR3 length: 14
J gene: TRBJ1-2
V gene: TRBV4-3

CDR3 protein: CASKTETGTHYGYTF
CDR3 length: 15
J gene: TRBJ1-2
V gene: TRBV5-6

CDR3 protein: CASSPTFGLAGGWTDTQYF
CDR3 length: 19
J gene: TRBJ2-3
V gene: TRBV14

CDR3 protein: CASSFSREGSTDTQYF
CDR3 length: 16
J gene: TRBJ2-3
V gene: TRBV28

CDR3 protein: CASNHPTGDGYTF
CDR3 length: 13
J gene: TRBJ1-2
V gene: TRBV5-1

CDR3 protein: CASSFRTGYGNTIYF
CDR3 length: 15
J gene: TRBJ1-3
V gene: TRBV7-9

CDR3 protein: CASSTRTSRPYF
CDR3 length: 12
J gene: TRBJ2-3
V gene: TRBV5-4

CDR3 protein: CASSPAGTGGFNQPQHF
CDR3 length: 17
J gene: TRBJ1-5
V gene: TRBV5-6

CDR3 protein: CASSPRTAPNTEAFF
CDR3 length: 15
J gene: TRBJ1-1
V gene: TRBV27

CDR3 protein: CASSTQGDWPYAQYF
CDR3 length: 15
J gene: TRBJ2-7
V gene: TRBV11-3

CDR3 protein: CASSLGAGNEKLFF
CDR3 length: 14
J gene: TRBJ1-4
V gene: TRBV5-4

CDR3 protein: CASSLFAGTGLRETQYF
CDR3 length: 17
J gene: TRBJ2-5
V gene: TRBV28